A single T cell receptor (beta chain) is shown here with its context. The antigen is unknown. V gave up 5 bases and J gave up 5 bases; unmatched junction bases: 14. The germline CDR1 and CDR2 sequences are SGHAT and FQDESV (reference sequence). The CDR3 loop spans 16 amino acids. TCRdb ran MiXCR on the reads and lists one entry per CDR3 protein. This sample has fewer than 650,000 distinct CDR3 sequences, with almost 40% found just once. This sample stems from a study of T cell repertoires in cytomegalovirus infection. Study-level background: CMV infection plus the matching HLA type was flagged by public TCR beta signatures. Study-wide results and caveats: Within the response measured ex vivo, HLA-C-restricted CMV-specific TCR beta clonotypes were dominant.

The TCR was taken from a human donor in good health (CMV status not recorded). Some clones in this sample may be carry-over from other donors' samples. Specimen: cultured PBMCs, collected from culture after CMV antigen stimulation. The V call is TRBV11-1, the J call TRBJ2-5; 7 bases align to TRBD2. The CDR3 spells CASSLGVAGVQETQYF. The CDR3 nucleotides are TGTGCCAGCAGCCTCGGGGTAGCGGGTGTTCAGGAGACCCAGTACTTC. Looking up the rest from reference TRBV11-1 and TRBJ2-5 gives the full variable domain: EAEVAQSPRYKITEKSQAVAFWCDPISGHATLYWYRQILGQGPELLVQFQDESVVDDSQLPKDRFSAERLKGVDSTLKIQPAELGDSAMYLCASSLGVAGVQETQYFGPGTRLLVL.